The text below deals with one T cell receptor beta chain. Its target antigen remains unknown. Base qualities were left out, and no much larger clone turns up one base away. Germline trimming amounts to 4 bases on V and 3 bases on J, with 9 as the count of junction bases outside the gene matches. Reading from cysteine to phenylalanine, the CDR3 counts 16 amino acids. CDR3 DNA only is kept here, 48 bases in frame from base 1. CDR1 and CDR2, per the germline V gene (reference sequence), are SGHKS and YYEKEE. TCR beta repertoires were profiled from peripheral blood of roughly 13 young patients with multiple sclerosis to demonstrate the VDJtools post-analysis software. The multiple sclerosis patients were children and adolescents between roughly 6 and 17 years of age. The data originate from a study of post-analysis software for immune sequencing data (dated by TCRdb to between 2014 and 2016). In terms of the full investigation: The recorded disease courses included relapsing-remitting, secondary progressive and progressive-relapsing multiple sclerosis, and some patients had no subtype annotation. A subset of samples was prepared in parallel using single-end sample barcoding, then pooled and co-amplified after Illumina adapter ligation. The multiple sclerosis patient repertoires were compared with about a dozen previously published healthy control repertoires from donors aged roughly 6 to 25 years.

The protocol used for the library was PCR. The reads were generated on an Illumina HiSeq 2500. To reduce PCR and sequencing biases, unique molecular identifiers were incorporated into the TCR beta cDNA libraries. Approximately 500,000 cDNA molecules were obtained per 1 to 10 million input T cells, so each molecule approximated one T cell. Patient libraries were prepared and sequenced with the same protocol used for the earlier healthy control dataset. Within a given batch, samples were prepared together, multiplexed and sequenced on the same HiSeq lane. The paper's processing steps were these. Raw barcoded reads were processed with MIGEC, and single-read molecular identifier groups were discarded before consensus assembly and CDR3 extraction. VDJtools was used for post-analysis of the clonotype tables, and diversity was normalized by down-sampling every dataset to the size of the smallest sample. In repertoire overlap clustering, CDR3 amino acid sequences, but not nucleotide sequences, were matched to correct batch-related cross-sample contamination. TCRdb applied fastp at Q25 and MiXCR to the public reads, then kept only in-frame beta chains. Identical CDR3 proteins give one entry, which carries the most common genes and DNA. The authors' filters were not applied to this entry. The sample includes some 890,000 distinct CDR3 sequences, with about 57% observed a single time. The ten largest account for 4.6% of the sample.

The research as a whole found: Strong co-clustering of samples prepared in the same batch was shown by direct clustering with F measure, prompting a batch-effect correction. The control group was slightly older than the multiple sclerosis patient group. Significantly lower normalized Chao1 diversity was found in multiple sclerosis patients than in controls, suggesting substantial peripheral T-cell clonal expansion. A few TRBV segments, including TRBV5-6, TRBV5-1 and TRBV20-1, were significantly more frequent in patients than controls.

The source of this sequence is a girl between 10 and 17 years old with multiple sclerosis. The rearranged segments are TRBV5-5 and TRBJ1-2; 10 central nucleotides agree with TRBD1. The sequenced sample was blood. The CDR3 region: CASSRRGDRGDYGYTF. Read as DNA, the sequence is TGTGCCAGCAGCCGGCGGGGGGACAGGGGTGACTATGGCTACACCTTC.